The 28 T cell receptor beta chains presented below share a single source sample, sequenced in a study of T cells after yellow fever vaccination. TCRdb reprocessed the 5' RACE reads with MiXCR, giving one entry per CDR3 protein. This sample has some 420,000 distinct CDR3 sequences; under 20% occur once, and the top ten carry 18%. This specimen consisted of PBMCs, obtained before the yellow fever booster vaccination. Receptor source: a man younger than 35 who received the YFV17D yellow fever vaccine.

This clonotype occurred a few times. The gene calls are TRBV29-1 and TRBJ2-7; D is possibly TRBD1 (6 bases). V gave up 6 bases and J gave up 1 base, with 10 bases separating them. There are 12 residues in the CDR3. CDR1 is SQVTM, CDR2 ANQGSEA, per germline. This CDR3 reads CSVRTESYEQYV. CDR3 nucleotides: TGCAGCGTGCGGACAGAGTCCTACGAGCAGTACGTC.

This clonotype appeared a few times. The rearrangement uses TRBV6-6 and TRBJ2-3; D may correspond to TRBD1 or TRBD2 (5 bases each). Germline loops: CDR1 MNHNY, CDR2 SVGAGI (reference sequence). Trimming took off 4 bases at V and 2 bases at J, with 16 bases between the two ends. The CDR3 extends over 16 amino acids. The CDR3 sequence is CASSSSRGVLTDTQYF. Written as DNA, the CDR3 is TGTGCCAGCAGTTCCAGCCGGGGCGTTCTCACAGATACGCAGTATTTT.

This clonotype was counted at least ten times. The chain employs TRBV30 and TRBJ1-3; D is perhaps TRBD1 (6 bases). The CDR3 covers 17 residues. Between the trimmed V and J ends, which lost 3 bases and 7 bases, there was a span of 25 bases. CDR1 and CDR2 from the germline V gene are GTSNPN and SVGIG (reference sequence). The DNA of the CDR3 is TGTGCCTGGAGCGGTAGAGGGTTTGGGACAATCAGTAACACCATATATTTT. This gives the protein CAWSGRGFGTISNTIYF. Full variable domain (missing parts from reference TRBV30 and TRBJ1-3): SQTIHQWPATLVQPVGSPLSLECTVEGTSNPNLYWYRQAAGRGLQLLFYSVGIGQISSEVPQNLSASRPQDRQFILSSKKLLLSDSGFYLCAWSGRGFGTISNTIYFGEGSWLTVV.

This clonotype has a count of ten or more. The rearrangement joins TRBV28 to TRBJ2-1, with unresolved D. Trimming left V 2 bases short and J 5 bases short, with 4 bases between. The germline V gene encodes CDR1 MDHEN and CDR2 SYDVKM. The length of the CDR3 is 12 residues. CDR3 coding DNA: TGTGCCAGCAGTTTACCCCACAATGAGCAGTTCTTC. It translates to CASSLPHNEQFF.

This clonotype has at least ten counts. The chain couples TRBV12-3 or TRBV12-4 to TRBJ1-2; 8 positions match TRBD1. V was clipped by 5 bases and J by 7 bases; unmatched bases: 3. There are 12 residues in the CDR3. The CDR3 DNA reads TGTGCCAGCAGTCCAACAGGGGGTGGCTACACCTTC. Its translation is CASSPTGGGYTF.

This clonotype was recorded at least ten times. The V gene is TRBV29-1, the J gene TRBJ1-1; possible D gene TRBD1, 5 bases. The V end was cut by 7 bases, the J end by 0 bases, with 18 bases between. This CDR3 region has 15 residues. Looked up from germline, CDR1 is SQVTM and CDR2 is ANQGSEA. The CDR3, as DNA: TGCAGCGGGTCCCAGGGCTGGGGTATGAACACTGAAGCTTTCTTT. It encodes CSGSQGWGMNTEAFF.

This clonotype was picked up a small number of times. The gene calls are TRBV5-1 and TRBJ1-1; D is ambiguous. V was shortened by 5 bases and J by 4 bases, with 12 bases between the two germline ends. This CDR3 has 13 residues. Germline CDR1 and CDR2: SGHRS and YFSETQ. DNA for the CDR3: TGCGCCAGCAGTGCGGGAGAGAGCACTGAAGCTTTCTTT. This codes for CASSAGESTEAFF.

The chain recombines TRBV2 with TRBJ2-6, with D possibly being TRBD1 (6 bases). The CDR3 contains 14 residues. Germline V CDR1 and CDR2: SNHLY, FYNNEI. Trimming shortened V by 6 bases and J by 1 base, and 7 bases separated the two germline ends. The CDR3 is CASSGQSGANVLTF. The CDR3, as DNA: TGTGCCAGCAGCGGACAGTCTGGGGCCAACGTCCTGACTTTC.

J is TRBJ2-6 and V is TRBV7-8; the D call may be TRBD1 or TRBD2 (5 bases each). This CDR3 contains 15 residues. V was trimmed by 1 base and J by 4 bases, leaving 8 bases between them. The germline V gene has CDR1 SGHVS and CDR2 FQNEAQ. CDR3 loop: CASSLEWGGANVLTF. The DNA for the CDR3 is TGTGCCAGCAGCTTAGAGTGGGGGGGGGCCAACGTCCTGACTTTC.

The V call is TRBV5-6, the J call TRBJ1-5; D ambiguous. Per the germline V gene, CDR1 is SGHDT and CDR2 is YYEEEE. V gave up 4 bases and J gave up 2 bases, with 10 bases separating them. The CDR3 length is 14 residues. As DNA, the CDR3 is TGTGCCAGCAGCAGCATGAAGGGCAATCAGCCCCAGCATTTT. Translation: CASSSMKGNQPQHF.

This clonotype was seen repeatedly, ten times or more. V and J are TRBV11-2 and TRBJ1-3; D is uncertain. Germline loops: CDR1 SGHAT, CDR2 FQNNGV. V was shortened by 5 bases and J by 0 bases, with 5 bases between the two germline ends. The CDR3 totals 13 residues. CDR3 DNA sequence: TGTGCCAGCAGCCCCCCCTCTGGAAACACCATATATTTT. Translated: CASSPPSGNTIYF. The variable domain in full, completed from reference TRBV11-2 and TRBJ1-3, reads EAGVAQSPRYKIIEKRQSVAFWCNPISGHATLYWYQQILGQGPKLLIQFQNNGVVDDSQLPKDRFSAERLKGVDSTLKIQPAKLEDSAVYLCASSPPSGNTIYFGEGSWLTVV.

This clonotype appeared many times. V and J are TRBV20-1 and TRBJ1-1; 7 nucleotides align to TRBD1. CDR1 is DFQATT, CDR2 SNEGSKA, per germline (reference sequence). V gave up 5 bases and J gave up 6 bases; unmatched junction bases: 6. The CDR3 runs to 12 residues. CDR3 amino acids: CSAGDSSSEAFF. In nucleotides, the CDR3 is TGCAGTGCTGGGGACAGTTCTTCTGAAGCTTTCTTT.

This sequence joins TRBV12-3 or TRBV12-4 and TRBJ2-5; unclear D gene. CDR3 size: 14 residues. The germline V and J ends were trimmed by 4 bases and 5 bases, with 14 bases remaining between them. CDR3 bases: TGTGCCAGCAGTTCTGCCAGTGAGTTGGAGACCCAGTACTTC. This sequence encodes CASSSASELETQYF.

The chain is built from TRBV14 and TRBJ2-1, with D perhaps TRBD1 (6 bases). Trimming took off 1 base at V and 5 bases at J, with 15 bases between the two ends. Germline V gene data show CDR1 as SGHDN and CDR2 as FVKESK. The CDR3 totals 16 residues. The DNA of the CDR3 is TGTGCCAGCAGCCAAGGTTCAGGGACAAATAACAATGAGCAGTTCTTC. Translation gives CASSQGSGTNNNEQFF.

The chain has TRBV5-4 and TRBJ1-4, with unresolved D. Looked up from germline, CDR1 is SGHNT and CDR2 is YYREEE (reference sequence). The V and J ends lost 4 bases and 0 bases respectively, with 10 bases between them. This CDR3 contains 15 residues. CDR3 coding DNA: TGTGCCAGCAGCCCTAATGAGGCAACTAATGAAAAACTGTTTTTT. Its translation is CASSPNEATNEKLFF.

The genes are TRBV6-5 and TRBJ1-5; possibly TRBD1 for D (5 bases). In germline, CDR1 is MNHEY, CDR2 SVGAGI. Trimming stripped 6 bases from V and 0 bases from J, with 12 bases between. This CDR3 has 15 residues. CDR3 nucleotide sequence: TGTGCCAGCAGGGCAGGGTCACATAGCAATCAGCCCCAGCATTTT. Residues: CASRAGSHSNQPQHF.

V usage is TRBV5-1 and J usage is TRBJ2-2, with D possibly matching TRBD1 (5 bases). The CDR3 runs to 15 residues. V was trimmed by 2 bases and J by 2 bases, leaving 10 bases between them. The germline V gene has CDR1 SGHRS and CDR2 YFSETQ. CDR3 residues: CASSFGHANTGELFF. As DNA, the CDR3 is TGCGCCAGCAGCTTCGGACACGCAAACACCGGGGAGCTGTTTTTT.

This clonotype was seen only a few times. The V call is TRBV7-8, the J call TRBJ1-4; 7 nucleotides agree with TRBD1. The germline CDR1 and CDR2 sequences are SGHVS and FQNEAQ. The length of the CDR3 is 15 residues. J was trimmed by 0 bases and V by 3 bases; bases with no gene match: 1. CDR3 loop: CASSLRGPTNEKLFF. The CDR3 region has the DNA TGTGCCAGCAGCTTGAGGGGGCCAACTAATGAAAAACTGTTTTTT.

This clonotype appeared a few times. The genes are TRBV7-9 and TRBJ2-7, with D perhaps given as TRBD1 or TRBD2 (6 bases each). Germline assignment: CDR1 SEHNR and CDR2 FQNEAQ (reference sequence). The CDR3 is 14 residues long. Trimming removed 1 base at V and 6 bases at J, with 13 bases between. The CDR3 loop is CASSLGSGALEQYF. DNA for the CDR3: TGTGCCAGCAGCTTAGGATCGGGGGCGCTCGAGCAGTACTTC.

This clonotype was seen only a few times. The CDR3 coding sequence is TGTGCCAGCAGTTTCGGATTCTCCTACGAGCAGTACTTC. Amino acids: CASSFGFSYEQYF. The V and J genes are TRBV6-5 and TRBJ2-7; D not certain. This CDR3 contains 13 residues. The germline V gene has CDR1 MNHEY and CDR2 SVGAGI. V was shortened by 4 bases and J by 0 bases, with 7 bases between the two germline ends.

The J gene is TRBJ2-5, the V gene TRBV4-1, with a tentative D call TRBD2 (6 bases). Germline V CDR1 and CDR2: MGHRA, YSYEKL. CDR3 length: 16 amino acids. The V and J ends lost 4 bases and 7 bases respectively, with 22 bases between them. The CDR3 loop is CASSPRDWEGLATQYF. In DNA, the CDR3 is TGCGCCAGCAGCCCCCGGGACTGGGAAGGCTTAGCGACCCAGTACTTC.

The table lists this clonotype with a few counts. This sequence joins TRBV18 and TRBJ2-3; 8 positions agree with TRBD2. The germline CDR1 and CDR2 sequences are KGHSH and LQKENI. There are 17 residues in the CDR3. The J segment lost 4 bases and the V segment lost 3 bases, leaving 12 bases of the junction unmatched. DNA of the CDR3: TGTGCCAGCTCACCGACCGGGGGGGACCCACACCCAGATACGCAGTATTTT. Translated: CASSPTGGDPHPDTQYF.

The rearrangement joins TRBV6-4 to TRBJ2-7, with D unresolved. Looked up from germline, CDR1 is MRHNA and CDR2 is SNTAGT. The CDR3 runs to 11 residues. Deletions cut 7 bases from V and 2 bases from J, with 6 bases between. CDR3 coding DNA: TGTGCCAGCATGGCAGCCTACGAGCAGTACGTC. Its translation is CASMAAYEQYV.

This sequence joins TRBV20-1 and TRBJ1-5; a possible D gene is TRBD1 (5 bases). V dropped 3 bases and J dropped 6 bases, with 15 bases sitting between them. CDR1 DFQATT and CDR2 SNEGSKA come from the germline V gene (reference sequence). This CDR3 contains 14 residues. The CDR3 sequence is CSASDRREAQPQHF. The CDR3 coding sequence is TGCAGTGCTAGTGATCGCAGGGAGGCTCAGCCCCAGCATTTT.

The gene calls are TRBV4-3 and TRBJ2-1, with D perhaps matching TRBD1 or TRBD2 (6 bases each). Trimming pared 2 bases from V and 0 bases from J, leaving 20 bases between. CDR1 and CDR2 (germline): LGHNA, YSLEER. CDR3 length: 19 residues. The CDR3: CASSQWGRDTVSSYNEQFF. The DNA for the CDR3 is TGCGCCAGCAGCCAATGGGGGCGGGACACCGTGAGCTCCTACAATGAGCAGTTCTTC.

The V call is TRBV28, the J call TRBJ2-7, with 10 bases lining up with TRBD1. This CDR3 has 14 residues. V lost 5 bases, J lost 6 bases, and 7 bases stayed unmatched. The germline V gene encodes CDR1 MDHEN and CDR2 SYDVKM. CDR3 residues: CASSLDRGPVEQYV. The DNA of the CDR3 is TGTGCCAGCAGTCTCGACAGGGGGCCGGTCGAGCAGTACGTC.

This chain uses TRBV29-1 with TRBJ2-5, with 10 bases aligning to TRBD2. Germline CDR1 is SQVTM and CDR2 is ANQGSEA. The junction had 5 bases not matched to a gene; V was cut back by 7 bases and J by 0 bases. CDR3 length equals 14 residues. The CDR3 DNA reads as TGCAGCGCCGATACTAGCGGGAACCAAGAGACCCAGTACTTC. Translated: CSADTSGNQETQYF.

The rearrangement links TRBV5-4 to TRBJ1-1; D possibly corresponds to TRBD1 (5 bases). Looked up from germline, CDR1 is SGHNT and CDR2 is YYREEE (reference sequence). CDR3 size: 14 residues. V was trimmed by 5 bases and J by 4 bases, leaving 15 bases between them. CDR3 protein: CASSRESGGTEAFF. CDR3 nucleotides: TGTGCCAGCAGTCGGGAATCTGGGGGCACTGAAGCTTTCTTT.